The next 21 T cell receptor beta chains were all read from a single sample in a study of cytomegalovirus exposure and HLA in healthy donors. PCR employed 60 Vbeta and 13 Jbeta primers. Measured with immunoSEQ multiplex PCR; TCRdb has only the in-frame clones, and not every one. The data contain around 140,000 clones, approximately 80% of them singletons. The specimen was PBMCs. These receptors were collected from a female donor in good health and CMV-seronegative.

This rearrangement joins TRBV15 to TRBJ2-7; tentative D call: TRBD2 (6 bases). This CDR3 spans 15 amino acids. Trimming stripped 5 bases from V and 7 bases from J, with 21 bases between. In germline, CDR1 is LNHNV, CDR2 YYDKDF (reference sequence). This CDR3 reads CATSDRLVLAREQYF. The CDR3 nucleotides are TGTGCCACCAGCGACCGACTAGTCCTAGCGAGAGAGCAGTACTTC.

The chain is built from TRBV6-5 and TRBJ2-7; TRBD2 agrees at 7 bases. The CDR3 spans 12 residues. The germline gives CDR1 MNHEY, CDR2 SVGAGI. V was clipped by 9 bases and J by 6 bases; unmatched bases: 8. CDR3: CASRSGAREQYF. The CDR3 DNA reads as TGTGCCAGTAGGAGCGGGGCCCGCGAGCAGTACTTC.

The chain carries TRBV6-4 and TRBJ2-7; D perhaps matches TRBD2 (5 bases). Germline-derived CDR1 and CDR2 are MRHNA and SNTAGT. The CDR3 loop spans 13 amino acids. The ends were cut back, 4 bases at V and 3 bases at J, with 10 bases in the middle. The CDR3 spells CASSALAGYEQYF. The DNA of the CDR3 is TGTGCCAGCAGTGCTCTAGCTGGCTACGAGCAGTACTTC.

This clone was counted only a few times. The chain recombines TRBV19 with TRBJ2-7; D is ambiguous. Germline V gene data show CDR1 as LNHDA and CDR2 as SQIVND (reference sequence). The CDR3 extends over 15 amino acids. V lost 3 bases and J lost 2, with 14 bases in between. This CDR3 is CASSIFGSPPYEQYF. The CDR3 DNA is TGTGCCAGTAGTATTTTCGGGTCCCCCCCCTACGAGCAGTACTTC.

This chain uses TRBV2 with TRBJ1-1; no clear D. CDR3 size: 11 residues. Germline V gives CDR1 SNHLY, CDR2 FYNNEI. The V end lost 1 base, the J end lost 10 bases, and 7 bases lay between the germline ends. CDR3 sequence: CASSEVQRAFF. The CDR3 DNA sequence: TGTGCCAGCAGTGAAGTACAAAGAGCTTTCTTT.

Details on this clone: One end of the junction does not line up with germline, which may come from a read error. CDR3 protein: CASSSYDRGNRYTF. The CDR3 DNA sequence: TGTGCCAGCAGCTCCTACGACAGGGGTAATCGCTACACTTTC. V and J are TRBV7-9 and TRBJ1-2, with 8 bases identical to TRBD1. CDR3 length: 14 amino acids. Germline V gene sequence: CDR1 SEHNR, CDR2 FQNEAQ (reference sequence).

This clone has just a few counts. V gene TRBV5-7 combines with J gene TRBJ2-4, with TRBD2 matching over 8 bases. TRBV5-7 is an open reading frame, and its role is uncertain. V was pared by 4 bases and J by 0 bases, with 9 bases of the junction left unmatched. The CDR3 spans 17 residues. The CDR3 loop is CASSGSTSAKAKNIQYF. CDR3 DNA sequence: TGTGCCAGCAGCGGCTCGACTAGCGCCAAAGCCAAAAACATTCAGTACTTC.

This chain links TRBV5-1 with TRBJ2-7, with 7 bases fitting TRBD1. This CDR3 contains 14 residues. The trim removed 0 bases at V and 2 bases at J, leaving 2 bases unmatched. Germline-derived CDR1 and CDR2 are SGHRS and YFSETQ. The DNA for the CDR3 is TGCGCCAGCAGCTTGGGGCAGGGGGCCTACGAGCAGTACTTC. Protein product: CASSLGQGAYEQYF.

This clone was recorded a few times. V usage is TRBV6-1 and J usage is TRBJ1-4; no reliable D call. The CDR3 consists of 14 residues. Germline CDR1 and CDR2: MNHNS and SASEGT. Trimming stripped 3 bases from V and 0 bases from J, with 5 bases between. As DNA, the CDR3 is TGTGCCAGCAGTGACCGTACAACTAATGAAAAACTGTTTTTT. Protein product: CASSDRTTNEKLFF.

This sequence joins TRBV7-6 and TRBJ1-4, with D perhaps TRBD1 (6 bases). Trimming shortened V by 1 base and J by 7 bases, and 10 bases separated the two germline ends. This CDR3 comprises 14 residues. Germline CDR1 is SGHVS and CDR2 is FNYEAQ. The CDR3 protein is CASSLGRGSEKLFF. For the CDR3, the DNA is TGTGCCAGCAGCTTAGGCAGGGGATCTGAAAAACTGTTTTTT.

The genes are TRBV19 and TRBJ2-7, with TRBD1 matching 10 bases. Germline CDR1 and CDR2: LNHDA and SQIVND (reference sequence). V lost 5 bases to trimming and J lost 3 bases; unmatched junction nucleotides: 4. CDR3 length equals 14 residues. The CDR3 DNA reads as TGTGCCAGTAGTCCCGGGACAGGGGACTACGAGCAGTACTTC. It yields the protein CASSPGTGDYEQYF.

By sample share, this clone is medium-sized. This chain joins TRBV6-5 and TRBJ1-2, with TRBD1 matching 11 bases. The CDR3 is made up of 16 amino acids. J was trimmed by 5 bases and V by 0 bases; bases with no gene match: 5. CDR1 and CDR2 from the germline V gene are MNHEY and SVGAGI. The CDR3: CASSYSRTGGGYGYTF. As DNA, the CDR3 is TGTGCCAGCAGTTACTCACGGACAGGGGGCGGGTATGGCTACACCTTC.

This clone was counted once. The chain uses TRBV7-9 and TRBJ2-5; no reliable D call. The J call is uncertain, as TRBJ2-7 better fits the DNA end. This CDR3 comprises 14 residues. CDR1 is SEHNR, CDR2 FQNEAQ, per germline (reference sequence). DNA of the CDR3: TGTGCCAGCAGAGCGAGTCAAACTGCGTACGAGCAGTACTTC. This codes for CASRASQTAYEQYF.

This rearrangement joins TRBV7-2 to TRBJ2-5; 7 bases map to TRBD1. The V gene's germline CDR1 is SGHTA and CDR2 FQGNSA. With V trimmed by 5 bases and J by 4 bases, 7 bases remained unmatched. The CDR3 covers 14 residues. CDR3 loop: CASSPRQGRETQYF. CDR3 coding DNA: TGTGCCAGCAGCCCCAGACAGGGTCGAGAGACCCAGTACTTC.

The V and J genes are TRBV2 and TRBJ2-3; TRBD2 matches 7 bases. V lost 3 bases to trimming and J lost 4 bases; unmatched junction nucleotides: 7. This CDR3 spans 15 amino acids. From germline, CDR1 is SNHLY and CDR2 FYNNEI. The CDR3 sequence: CASSDRLAHPDTQYF. In DNA, the CDR3 is TGTGCCAGCAGTGATCGACTAGCCCACCCAGATACGCAGTATTTT. Full variable domain (missing parts from reference TRBV2 and TRBJ2-3): EPEVTQTPSHQVTQMGQEVILRCVPISNHLYFYWYRQILGQKVEFLVSFYNNEISEKSEIFDDQFSVERPDGSNFTLKIRSTKLEDSAMYFCASSDRLAHPDTQYFGPGTRLTVL.

The J gene is TRBJ1-2, the V gene TRBV11-2; 8 positions match TRBD1. CDR1 and CDR2 from the germline V gene are SGHAT and FQNNGV. The J segment lost 3 bases and the V segment lost 10 bases, leaving 10 bases of the junction unmatched. This CDR3 comprises 14 residues. CDR3 sequence reads: CATSRGQGDYGYTF. CDR3 sequence (DNA): TGTGCCACCTCGCGTGGACAGGGTGACTATGGCTACACCTTC.

This clone turned up a few times. The chain uses TRBV7-6 and TRBJ2-7; D is possibly TRBD1 (5 bases). The V gene lost 1 base and the J gene lost 3 bases, with 7 bases spanning the gap. Germline assignment: CDR1 SGHVS and CDR2 FNYEAQ. The CDR3 is 13 residues long. The DNA of the CDR3 is TGTGCCAGCAGCTTAGGGGGCAACTACGAGCAGTACTTC. Encoded protein: CASSLGGNYEQYF.

This chain joins TRBV11-2 and TRBJ1-2; TRBD1 is a possible D gene (5 bases). The germline V gene has CDR1 SGHAT and CDR2 FQNNGV. This CDR3 comprises 14 residues. Trimming removed 6 bases at V and 1 base at J, with 12 bases between. CDR3 amino acids: CASSFDRSNYGYTF. For the CDR3, the DNA is TGTGCCAGCAGTTTCGACAGAAGTAACTATGGCTACACCTTC.

This chain joins TRBV28 and TRBJ2-7; 9 bases match TRBD1. The length of the CDR3 is 14 residues. Germline V gene sequence: CDR1 MDHEN, CDR2 SYDVKM. Trimming took 6 bases from V and 4 from J; bases not matched to a gene: 7. CDR3 loop: CASRVGTGFYEQYF. CDR3 sequence (DNA): TGTGCCAGCAGGGTCGGGACAGGGTTTTACGAGCAGTACTTC.

CDR3 DNA sequence: TGTGCCAGCAGTTTAGGCGGCCGGAAGGGGACTGAAGCTTTCTTT. It codes for CASSLGGRKGTEAFF. V usage is TRBV28 and J usage is TRBJ1-1, with D perhaps matching TRBD1 (5 bases). With 2 bases removed from V and 5 bases from J, the gap between germline ends came to 15 bases. This CDR3 region has 15 residues. Germline values: CDR1 MDHEN, CDR2 SYDVKM.

V gene TRBV28 combines with J gene TRBJ2-3; D gene ambiguous. In germline, CDR1 is MDHEN, CDR2 SYDVKM. This CDR3 has 16 amino acids. The V and J ends lost 3 bases and 1 base respectively, with 14 bases between them. The CDR3 region is CASSFSPGVRTDTQYF. CDR3 DNA: TGTGCCAGCAGTTTTTCCCCCGGAGTGCGCACAGATACGCAGTATTTT.